The sequence of this TCR beta chain was determined in a study of shared clonotypes between healthy human individuals. Using immunoSEQ multiplex PCR, the repertoire was profiled, and TCRdb retains in-frame clones only, with some absent. The table has approximately 980,000 clones, approximately 76% seen once. The CDR3 spans 15 residues. CDR1 and CDR2 (germline): SGHTA, FQGNSA. The V and J ends lost 0 bases and 3 bases respectively, with 9 bases between them. The sequencing sample was made of memory CD4+ T cells sorted from blood. The subset denotes: CD45RA-negative fraction. This clonotype was sampled from a man aged 18-30 years in good health. The rearrangement links TRBV7-2 to TRBJ2-1; D gene ambiguous. Here the CDR3 reads CASSLASSSYNEQFF. The CDR3 region has the DNA TGTGCCAGCAGCTTAGCGTCATCGAGCTACAATGAGCAGTTCTTC.